This T cell receptor beta chain is drawn from a study of CD8 T cells in Susac syndrome. Random hexamers primed reverse transcription of about 0.5 to 1 ug RNA. immunoSEQ multiplex PCR amplified TCR beta CDR3 across 54 Vbeta, 13 Jbeta. Via MiXCR, TCRdb re-called the immunoSEQ multiplex PCR reads, giving one row per CDR3 protein. The table lists 150,000 to 200,000 distinct CDR3 sequences, around 94% of them singletons. V was clipped by 6 bases and J by 1 base, with 10 bases between them. The CDR3 has 14 amino acids. Looked up from germline, CDR1 is SGHVS and CDR2 is FQNEAQ. Specimen: CD4+ T cells from PBMCs. J is TRBJ1-5 and V is TRBV7-8; the D is unclear. This clonotype was obtained from a human donor in good health. CDR3 region: CASSQVASNQPQHF. The CDR3 nucleotides are TGTGCCAGCAGTCAGGTCGCGAGCAATCAGCCCCAGCATTTT.